These 25 T cell receptor beta chains came from one sample sequenced in a study of shared clonotypes between healthy human individuals. Measured with immunoSEQ multiplex PCR; TCRdb has only the in-frame clones, and not every one. The sample records some 2,100,000 clones, under 97% being singletons. The material sequenced was naive CD4+ T cells sorted from blood. Subset given: CD45RA+ positively selected. The receptors were gathered from a man younger than 30 in good health.

The chain combines TRBV7-2 with TRBJ1-2, with no clear D. This CDR3 has 13 amino acids. Germline-derived CDR1 and CDR2 are SGHTA and FQGNSA. V shed 5 bases and J shed 4 bases, with 11 bases lying between them. The DNA for the CDR3 is TGTGCCAGCAGCCCGGAACAGATCTATGGCTACACCTTC. Translation: CASSPEQIYGYTF.

This clone appeared a few times. The chain has TRBV6-1 and TRBJ2-7; no clear D gene. The CDR3 is 13 residues long. Trimming shortened V by 6 bases and J by 0 bases, and 9 bases separated the two germline ends. Germline assignment: CDR1 MNHNS and CDR2 SASEGT. CDR3 protein: CASSWQNSYEQYF. CDR3 in DNA: TGTGCCAGCAGCTGGCAAAACTCCTACGAGCAGTACTTC.

The chain combines TRBV7-6 with TRBJ2-7; either TRBD1 or TRBD2 may fit D (5 bases each). The CDR3 is 14 residues long. V was pared by 5 bases and J by 4 bases, with 15 bases between. Germline V lookup: CDR1 SGHVS, CDR2 FNYEAQ. The CDR3 nucleotides read TGTGCCAGCAGCAGGGACGCATGGCCTTACGAGCAGTACTTC. Translation: CASSRDAWPYEQYF.

This chain connects TRBV7-3 to TRBJ1-5, with D tentatively TRBD1 (6 bases). V was clipped by 5 bases and J by 6 bases, with 17 bases between them. The V gene's germline CDR1 is SGHTA and CDR2 FQGTGA. There are 15 residues in the CDR3. The chain's CDR3 is CASSPKGGPGQPQHF. CDR3 in DNA: TGTGCCAGCAGCCCAAAGGGGGGACCGGGTCAGCCCCAGCATTTT.

The J gene is TRBJ1-2, the V gene TRBV11-2; TRBD1 matches 7 bases. The CDR3 runs to 14 residues. CDR1 SGHAT and CDR2 FQNNGV come from the germline V gene. V gave up 5 bases and J gave up 2 bases; unmatched junction bases: 5. CDR3 amino acids: CASSKGALNYGYTF. The DNA for the CDR3 is TGTGCCAGCAGCAAGGGGGCGCTCAACTATGGCTACACCTTC.

The chain is built from TRBV6-1 and TRBJ1-6; tentatively, D is TRBD1 (6 bases). Trimming stripped 0 bases from V and 4 bases from J, with 13 bases between. CDR1 is MNHNS and CDR2 is SASEGT in the germline V gene. This CDR3 spans 17 amino acids. Written as DNA, the CDR3 is TGTGCCAGCAGTGAAGCACCGGCAGGGGCTTATAATTCACCCCTCCACTTT. It codes for CASSEAPAGAYNSPLHF.

The CDR3 nucleotides read TGCGCCAGCAGCCTAATAGGGACACAAAGCACAGATACGCAGTATTTT. It translates to CASSLIGTQSTDTQYF. This chain connects TRBV5-1 to TRBJ2-3, with D tentatively TRBD1 (6 bases). The V end lost 4 bases, the J end lost 0 bases, and 15 bases lay between the germline ends. This CDR3 region has 16 residues. CDR1 and CDR2 from the germline V gene are SGHRS and YFSETQ.

The V call is TRBV25-1, the J call TRBJ1-3; D unclear. V lost 4 bases and J 4 bases, leaving 8 bases between the germline ends. This CDR3 is built from 13 residues. Germline V gene sequence: CDR1 MGHDK, CDR2 SYGVNS. CDR3 sequence: CASSGPAGNTIYF. CDR3 DNA sequence: TGTGCCAGCAGTGGGCCAGCGGGAAACACCATATATTTT.

Comments on this clone: The sample carries other DNA sequences with the same CDR3. This chain uses TRBV30 with TRBJ2-5; D unclear. Trimming shortened V by 1 base and J by 3 bases, and 3 bases separated the two germline ends. CDR3 length: 11 amino acids. Per the germline V gene, CDR1 is GTSNPN and CDR2 is SVGIG (reference sequence). The chain's CDR3 is CAWSEEETQYF. The CDR3 DNA reads as TGTGCCTGGAGTGAGGAAGAGACCCAGTACTTC.

A word on this clone: An end of the junction does not agree with germline; a read error may underlie this. The V and J genes are TRBV7-7 and TRBJ2-1; D gene unclear. Germline lookup yields CDR1 SSHAT and CDR2 FNYEAQ (reference sequence). The CDR3 has 17 amino acids. Here the CDR3 DNA reads TGTGCTAGCAGTAAAACCCTCCGGAAAAGCTCCTACAATGAGCAGTTCTTC. This encodes CASSKTLRKSSYNEQFF.

This rearrangement joins TRBV9 to TRBJ2-6; D perhaps matches TRBD2 (6 bases). The V gene lost 1 base and the J gene lost 0 bases, with 14 bases spanning the gap. This CDR3 comprises 18 residues. Germline-derived CDR1 and CDR2 are SGDLS and YYNGEE. CDR3 residues: CASSVTGDVNSGANVLTF. For the CDR3, the DNA is TGTGCCAGCAGCGTAACGGGGGACGTTAACTCTGGGGCCAACGTCCTGACTTTC.

V and J are TRBV19 and TRBJ2-7; 10 bases align to TRBD1. Germline trimming cut 0 bases from V and 9 bases from J; bases unmatched to any gene: 8. This CDR3 is built from 15 residues. Germline assignment: CDR1 LNHDA and CDR2 SQIVND (reference sequence). CDR3 in amino acids: CASSIEGQGVSVQYF. DNA for the CDR3: TGTGCCAGTAGTATAGAAGGACAGGGGGTTTCCGTGCAGTACTTC.

The CDR3 region has the DNA TGTGCCAGCAGTACCCGACTAGTCCCAGATACGCAGTATTTT. This codes for CASSTRLVPDTQYF. V is TRBV27 and J is TRBJ2-3; maybe TRBD2 (6 bases). V was cut by 5 bases and J by 4 bases, with 13 bases left in between. The CDR3 consists of 14 residues. CDR1 MNHEY and CDR2 SMNVEV come from the germline V gene (reference sequence).

The chain combines TRBV6-1 with TRBJ1-2; the D is unclear. CDR1 and CDR2 (germline): MNHNS, SASEGT. Trimming cost V 2 bases and J 4 bases, with 17 bases left between them. The CDR3 totals 16 residues. Here the CDR3 reads CASSESGGSVGYGYTF. CDR3 bases: TGTGCCAGCAGTGAAAGTGGAGGGAGCGTCGGCTATGGCTACACCTTC.

The chain couples TRBV5-5 to TRBJ2-3, with TRBD2 matching 11 bases. In germline, CDR1 is SGHKS, CDR2 YYEKEE (reference sequence). The CDR3 contains 13 residues. The V and J ends lost 5 bases and 4 bases, in that order; junction bases with no gene match: 0. This CDR3 is CASRTSGADTQYF. CDR3 DNA sequence: TGTGCCAGCAGGACTAGCGGGGCAGATACGCAGTATTTT.

A word on this clone: Within the sample, other DNA sequences also encode this same CDR3. The V call is TRBV5-4, the J call TRBJ2-1, with no clear D. The germline gives CDR1 SGHNT, CDR2 YYREEE (reference sequence). Trimming removed 0 bases from V and 3 bases from J, with 10 bases in between. This CDR3 comprises 15 residues. In DNA form, the CDR3 reads TGTGCCAGCAGCTTGGGAGGAAATCTCTACAATGAGCAGTTCTTC. It translates to CASSLGGNLYNEQFF.

The J gene is TRBJ2-1, the V gene TRBV2; 11 bases fit TRBD2. Germline V gene lookup returns CDR1 SNHLY and CDR2 FYNNEI. There are 15 residues in the CDR3. V lost 6 bases and J lost 0; bases outside the gene matches: 1. The DNA of the CDR3 is TGTGCCAGCAGGGGGACTAGCGGCTCCTACAATGAGCAGTTCTTC. Translation gives CASRGTSGSYNEQFF.

The V and J genes are TRBV6-1 and TRBJ1-5; the D is unclear. CDR3 size: 15 residues. Germline lookup yields CDR1 MNHNS and CDR2 SASEGT. V was shortened by 0 bases and J by 6 bases, with 12 bases between the two germline ends. CDR3 nucleotides: TGTGCCAGCAGTGAAGCGCCTGGACCCCCTCAGCCCCAGCATTTT. Amino acid sequence: CASSEAPGPPQPQHF.

Comments on this clone: Other DNA sequences from this sample encode an identical CDR3 as well. The V gene is TRBV18, the J gene TRBJ2-7, with D perhaps being TRBD1 or TRBD2 (5 bases each). The germline V gene encodes CDR1 KGHSH and CDR2 LQKENI. There are 14 residues in the CDR3. Trimming shortened V by 2 bases and J by 3 bases, and 11 bases separated the two germline ends. CDR3 amino acids: CASSPTGTGYEQYF. CDR3 nucleotide sequence: TGTGCCAGCTCACCAACGGGGACGGGCTACGAGCAGTACTTC. The full variable domain, its missing parts supplied by reference TRBV18 and TRBJ2-7, is NAGVMQNPRHLVRRRGQEARLRCSPMKGHSHVYWYRQLPEEGLKFMVYLQKENIIDESGMPKERFSAEFPKEGPSILRIQQVVRGDSAAYFCASSPTGTGYEQYFGPGTRLTVT.

This chain joins TRBV2 and TRBJ1-2; unclear D gene. The CDR3 contains 12 residues. The V and J ends lost 7 bases and 4 bases respectively, with 10 bases between them. Germline loops: CDR1 SNHLY, CDR2 FYNNEI. The chain's CDR3 is CASTRWGYGYTF. Here the CDR3 DNA reads TGTGCCAGCACCCGGTGGGGCTATGGCTACACCTTC.

V usage is TRBV30 and J usage is TRBJ2-2; no clear D gene. V lost 8 bases and J lost 8, with 18 bases in between. The CDR3 is 13 amino acids. In germline, CDR1 is GTSNPN, CDR2 SVGIG (reference sequence). DNA for the CDR3: TGTGCCCTCTCAGACCGCTTGGGAGGGGAGCTGTTTTTT. The encoded protein is CALSDRLGGELFF.

The CDR3 sequence: CAWTGVLGPGNTIYF. In nucleotides, the CDR3 is TGTGCCTGGACCGGTGTCCTTGGCCCTGGAAACACCATATATTTT. This chain uses TRBV30 with TRBJ1-3; D call uncertain. This CDR3 spans 15 amino acids. The germline gives CDR1 GTSNPN, CDR2 SVGIG (reference sequence). Trimming stripped 4 bases from V and 2 bases from J, with 15 bases between. The full variable domain, in which reference TRBV30 and TRBJ1-3 provide the parts outside the CDR3, is SQTIHQWPATLVQPVGSPLSLECTVEGTSNPNLYWYRQAAGRGLQLLFYSVGIGQISSEVPQNLSASRPQDRQFILSSKKLLLSDSGFYLCAWTGVLGPGNTIYFGEGSWLTVV.

The rearrangement links TRBV30 to TRBJ1-2, with D maybe TRBD1 (6 bases). Trimming cost V 3 bases and J 7 bases, with 15 bases left between them. The CDR3 is 13 residues long. Germline CDR1 and CDR2: GTSNPN and SVGIG (reference sequence). CDR3 in DNA: TGTGCCTGGAGCGAAAGGGGGGAAGGTGGCTACACCTTC. The encoded protein is CAWSERGEGGYTF.

The genes are TRBV5-6 and TRBJ1-1; D not certain. CDR3 length equals 12 residues. V gave up 4 bases and J gave up 8 bases, with 12 bases separating them. The germline V gene encodes CDR1 SGHDT and CDR2 YYEEEE. In DNA, the CDR3 is TGTGCCAGCAGCCTCAACGGGGTGGAAGCTTTCTTT. Translating gives CASSLNGVEAFF. Filled out from reference TRBV5-6 and TRBJ1-1, the complete variable domain reads DAGVTQSPTHLIKTRGQQVTLRCSPKSGHDTVSWYQQALGQGPQFIFQYYEEEERQRGNFPDRFSGHQFPNYSSELNVNALLLGDSALYLCASSLNGVEAFFGQGTRLTVV.

This chain uses TRBV5-1 with TRBJ2-3; 11 bases map to TRBD1. The CDR3 loop spans 17 amino acids. V trimming: 7 bases; J trimming: 2 bases; junction bases outside the gene matches: 12. Per the germline V gene, CDR1 is SGHRS and CDR2 is YFSETQ. The CDR3 DNA reads as TGCGCCAGCCAGCCTAGTGGGACAGGGGGTGACACAGATACGCAGTATTTT. Translated, it gives CASQPSGTGGDTDTQYF. The variable domain in full, completed from reference TRBV5-1 and TRBJ2-3, reads KAGVTQTPRYLIKTRGQQVTLSCSPISGHRSVSWYQQTPGQGLQFLFEYFSETQRNKGNFPGRFSGRQFSNSRSEMNVSTLELGDSALYLCASQPSGTGGDTDTQYFGPGTRLTVL.